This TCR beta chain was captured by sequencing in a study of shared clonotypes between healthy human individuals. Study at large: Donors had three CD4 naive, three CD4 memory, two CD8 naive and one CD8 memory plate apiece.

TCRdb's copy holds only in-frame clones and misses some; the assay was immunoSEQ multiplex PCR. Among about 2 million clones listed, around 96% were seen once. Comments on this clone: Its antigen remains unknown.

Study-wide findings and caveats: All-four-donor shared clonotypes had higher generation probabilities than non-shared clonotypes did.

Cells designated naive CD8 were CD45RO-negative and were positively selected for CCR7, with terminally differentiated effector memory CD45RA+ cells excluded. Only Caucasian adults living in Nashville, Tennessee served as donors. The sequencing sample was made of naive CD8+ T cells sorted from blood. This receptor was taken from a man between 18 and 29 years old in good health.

The CDR3 reads CASSLGGQGEAFF. In DNA form, the CDR3 reads TGTGCCAGCAGCCTGGGAGGACAGGGAGAAGCTTTCTTT. J is TRBJ1-1 and V is TRBV9; 8 nucleotides match TRBD1. The CDR3 runs to 13 residues. Germline V gene data show CDR1 as SGDLS and CDR2 as YYNGEE. The J segment lost 8 bases and the V segment lost 4 bases, leaving 7 bases of the junction unmatched.